What follows is one T cell receptor (beta chain) and its context. Its target is unknown. TCRdb keeps only in-frame clones here, not all; method: immunoSEQ multiplex PCR. The sample lists under 4,000 clones, 78% occurring once. The sample comes from a study of immune cell composition in non-small cell lung cancer. Study-level background: Most cases were lung adenocarcinoma or squamous cell carcinoma.

The V gene's germline CDR1 is WSHSY and CDR2 SAAADI. Trimming left V 10 bases short and J 0 bases short, with 19 bases between. The CDR3 has 15 amino acids. Normal lung sampling was at least 3 cm from the tumour, as distant as possible. Template was genomic DNA from frozen, unsorted single-cell suspensions. The study, taken as a whole, reports: Tumour TCR-beta clonality was not significantly tied to smoking pack-years. In adenocarcinoma, maximal tumour-associated clone frequency tracked TIL tumour reactivity.

The specimen sequenced was non-adjacent lung tissue. The sequence came from a human donor with non-small cell lung cancer. The donor label of this sample is uncertain. The chain uses TRBV10-2 and TRBJ2-7; D is perhaps TRBD2 (6 bases). The CDR3 DNA sequence: TGCGCCACTGGGTGGTTTCGGGGGACCTCCTACGAGCAGTACTTC. This gives the protein CATGWFRGTSYEQYF.